This entry lists 8 T cell receptor beta chains sequenced from one sample in a study of CD8+CD57+ T cells in acquired aplastic anemia. TCR beta VDJ and CDR3 profiling used genomic DNA as template. MiXCR was run by TCRdb on the reads, yielding one entry per CDR3 protein. This table holds just over 450,000 distinct CDR3 sequences, around 33% found once. It was patients with CD8+CD57+ cell expansion by flow cytometry who were chosen for sequencing. The sequencing input was sorted CD4+, CD8+, or CD8+CD57+ T cells (not recorded which) from PBMCs. All receptors derive from a human donor with aplastic anemia.

This clonotype was counted many times. The chain is built from TRBV15 and TRBJ2-5; no clear D. Trimming removed 3 bases at V and 1 base at J, with 6 bases between. The CDR3 spans 13 residues. Germline-derived CDR1 and CDR2 are LNHNV and YYDKDF (reference sequence). CDR3 sequence reads: CATSRVSQETQYF. The CDR3 DNA reads as TGTGCCACCAGCAGGGTTTCCCAAGAGACCCAGTACTTC.

J is TRBJ1-6 and V is TRBV19, with 10 positions matching TRBD1. This CDR3 comprises 16 residues. CDR1 is LNHDA and CDR2 is SQIVND in the germline V gene (reference sequence). Trimming at V came to 3 bases and at J to 8 bases, leaving 7 bases not matched to a gene. DNA of the CDR3: TGTGCCAGTAGTATCACCGGGACAGGGGTGGATTCACCCCTCCACTTT. This sequence encodes CASSITGTGVDSPLHF.

The chain recombines TRBV20-1 with TRBJ2-5; 9 positions agree with TRBD2. With 0 bases clipped from V and 1 base from J, the junction kept 3 bases outside the gene matches. This CDR3 has 15 residues. The germline V gene has CDR1 DFQATT and CDR2 SNEGSKA (reference sequence). CDR3 DNA sequence: TGCAGTGCTAGAGATCTAGCGGGGTTCCAAGAGACCCAGTACTTC. Residues: CSARDLAGFQETQYF.

This clonotype was seen at least ten times. The genes are TRBV3-1 and TRBJ1-1; TRBD1 is a possible D gene (5 bases). Per the germline V gene, CDR1 is LGHDT and CDR2 is YNNKEL (reference sequence). The CDR3 runs 12 residues. V was cut by 0 bases and J by 6 bases, with 5 bases left in between. For the CDR3, the DNA is TGTGCCAGCAGCCAAGACAGGGCTGAAGCTTTCTTT. Its translation: CASSQDRAEAFF.

The genes are TRBV4-2 and TRBJ1-5; D perhaps matches TRBD1 (6 bases). Germline lookup yields CDR1 LGHNA and CDR2 YNFKEQ. Trimming cost V 0 bases and J 6 bases, with 18 bases left between them. The CDR3 is 17 residues long. The CDR3 DNA follows: TGTGCCAGCAGCCAAGATTTGGGGGGGCGGCTGAGTCAGCCCCAGCATTTT. Protein: CASSQDLGGRLSQPQHF.

This clonotype occurred a few times. The gene calls are TRBV5-1 and TRBJ2-3; D possibly corresponds to TRBD2 (6 bases). V lost 4 bases and J 4 bases, leaving 16 bases between the germline ends. Germline CDR1 reads SGHRS; CDR2 reads YFSETQ. The length of the CDR3 is 15 residues. CDR3 nucleotides: TGCGCCAGCAGCGGGTCTAGCGACGTTGCAGATACGCAGTATTTT. This codes for CASSGSSDVADTQYF.

This clonotype came up a few times. V is TRBV6-2 or TRBV6-3 and J is TRBJ1-2; D possibly corresponds to TRBD1 (6 bases). Between the trimmed V and J ends, which lost 2 bases and 9 bases, there was a span of 7 bases. This CDR3 spans 11 amino acids. Germline V CDR1 and CDR2: MNHEY, SVGEGT. The CDR3 spells CASSYGQSYTF. The CDR3 region has the DNA TGTGCCAGCAGTTACGGACAGAGCTACACCTTC.

The chain links TRBV20-1 to TRBJ2-2; D tentatively reads TRBD1 or TRBD2 (6 bases each). The CDR3 spans 15 residues. Germline V gives CDR1 DFQATT, CDR2 SNEGSKA (reference sequence). Between the trimmed V and J ends, which lost 3 bases and 3 bases, there was a span of 14 bases. The CDR3 region is CSARLTGADTGELFF. The DNA for the CDR3 is TGCAGTGCTAGGCTTACGGGGGCCGACACCGGGGAGCTGTTTTTT.